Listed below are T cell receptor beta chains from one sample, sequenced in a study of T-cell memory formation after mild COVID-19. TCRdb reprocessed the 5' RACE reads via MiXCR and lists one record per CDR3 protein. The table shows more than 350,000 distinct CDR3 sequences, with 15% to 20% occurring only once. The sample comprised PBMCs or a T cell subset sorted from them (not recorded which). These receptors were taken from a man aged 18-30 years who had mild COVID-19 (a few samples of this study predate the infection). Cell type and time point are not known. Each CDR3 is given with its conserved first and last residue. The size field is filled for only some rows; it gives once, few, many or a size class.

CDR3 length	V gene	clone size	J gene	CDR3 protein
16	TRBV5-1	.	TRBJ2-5	CASSLEVGTGQETQYF
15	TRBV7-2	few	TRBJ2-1	CASSSSGGAFDEQFF
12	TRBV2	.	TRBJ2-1	CARAWIYNEQFF
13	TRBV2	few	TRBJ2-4	CASRSQGGNIQYF
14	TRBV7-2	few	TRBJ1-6	CASSLGWRSSPLHF
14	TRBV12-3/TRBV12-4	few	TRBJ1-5	CASSLGVRNQPQHF
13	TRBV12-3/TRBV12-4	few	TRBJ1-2	CASSLKTDGGYTF
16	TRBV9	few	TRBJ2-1	CASSVAGQAKRNEQFF
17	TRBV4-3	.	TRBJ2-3	CASSQDYGKISTDTQYF
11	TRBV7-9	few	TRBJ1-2	CASSSSYGYTF
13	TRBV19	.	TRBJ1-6	CASSMELNSPLHF
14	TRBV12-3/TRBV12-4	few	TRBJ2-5	CASSGRQGSGTQYF
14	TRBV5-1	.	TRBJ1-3	CASSQGTEGNTIYF
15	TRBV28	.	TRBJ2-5	CASSLSGQGMETQYF
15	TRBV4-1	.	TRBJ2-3	CASSQGTSFTDTQYF
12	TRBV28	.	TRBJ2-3	CASSKFADTQYF
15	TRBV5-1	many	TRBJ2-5	CASTEGRPSAETQYF
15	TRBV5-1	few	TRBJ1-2	CASSPGVSIGYGYTF
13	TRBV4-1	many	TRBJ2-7	CASSPTGNYEQYF
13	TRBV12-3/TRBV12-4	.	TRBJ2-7	CASRVGRSYEQYF
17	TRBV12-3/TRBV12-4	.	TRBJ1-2	CASSRLEDRGVDYGYTF
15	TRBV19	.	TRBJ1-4	CASSIRDSNNEILFF